A single sample gave rise to the 21 T cell receptor beta chains below, sequenced in a study of blood T cell repertoires in COVID-19. Measured with immunoSEQ multiplex PCR; TCRdb has only the in-frame clones, and not every one. Of about 23,000 clones listed, around 90% are singletons. The source material was peripheral blood. These receptors all stem from a woman of 80 years or more with active COVID-19.

The chain is built from TRBV5-1 and TRBJ2-2; D ambiguous. V was trimmed by 0 bases and J by 3 bases, leaving 6 bases between them. This CDR3 comprises 14 residues. Germline CDR1 SGHRS, CDR2 YFSETQ. The DNA of the CDR3 is TGCGCCAGCAGCTTGGCTGTAGACACCGGGGAGCTGTTTTTT. Its translation: CASSLAVDTGELFF.

This clone has just one count. The chain is built from TRBV5-4 and TRBJ2-5; 8 bases are shared with TRBD1. This CDR3 is 15 amino acids long. V was pared by 4 bases and J by 5 bases, with 10 bases of the junction left unmatched. The germline CDR1 and CDR2 sequences are SGHNT and YYREEE (reference sequence). CDR3 in amino acids: CASSLRDRSVETQYF. CDR3 in DNA: TGTGCCAGCAGCCTACGGGACAGGTCTGTGGAGACCCAGTACTTC.

This clone was detected only a few times. The chain recombines TRBV5-1 with TRBJ2-7; 9 bases align to TRBD1. CDR3 length: 15 amino acids. V trimming: 2 bases; J trimming: 4 bases; junction bases outside the gene matches: 7. Germline loops: CDR1 SGHRS, CDR2 YFSETQ. The CDR3 here is CASSLQGQGGYEQYF. The CDR3 coding sequence is TGCGCCAGCAGCTTACAGGGACAGGGTGGTTACGAGCAGTACTTC.

In its sample, this clone was seen once. The chain couples TRBV5-1 to TRBJ1-4; TRBD1 matches at 8 bases. The V gene end was trimmed by 0 bases and the J gene end by 7 bases; junction bases not matched to a gene: 5. CDR1 is SGHRS, CDR2 YFSETQ, per germline. The CDR3 extends over 15 amino acids. The CDR3 here is CASSLGTGLSEKLFF. The CDR3 DNA follows: TGCGCCAGCAGCTTGGGGACAGGGCTCTCTGAAAAACTGTTTTTT.

CDR3 loop: CASRRQATNYGYTF. CDR3 nucleotides: TGTGCCAGCAGAAGACAGGCTACTAACTATGGCTACACCTTC. The V call is TRBV6-5, the J call TRBJ1-2; maybe TRBD1 (6 bases). The V end was cut by 6 bases, the J end by 0 bases, with 11 bases between. The V gene's germline CDR1 is MNHEY and CDR2 SVGAGI. The CDR3 spans 14 residues.

The genes are TRBV6-1 and TRBJ2-5, with 9 nucleotides matching TRBD2. This CDR3 is 20 amino acids long. V shed 0 bases, J shed 3 bases, and the junction held 17 bases outside the gene matches. The germline V gene encodes CDR1 MNHNS and CDR2 SASEGT. CDR3 DNA: TGTGCCAGCAGTGAAGCTGGAGGGCATGGTAGACTAGCGGTCGAAGAGACCCAGTACTTC. It encodes CASSEAGGHGRLAVEETQYF.

J is TRBJ2-2 and V is TRBV11-2; the match to TRBD2 covers 9 bases. The CDR3 is made up of 19 amino acids. Germline trimming cut 5 bases from V and 0 bases from J; bases unmatched to any gene: 13. From germline, CDR1 is SGHAT and CDR2 FQNNGV. The CDR3 DNA is TGTGCCAGCAGCCCAAGTATTAGCGGGGGCCGAGCGAACACCGGGGAGCTGTTTTTT. This codes for CASSPSISGGRANTGELFF.

The V and J genes are TRBV7-3 and TRBJ1-1, with D unresolved. V was clipped by 5 bases and J by 5 bases, with 12 bases between them. The CDR3 sequence is 13 residues long. Germline values: CDR1 SGHTA, CDR2 FQGTGA. CDR3 in amino acids: CASSPSPETEAFF. CDR3 nucleotides: TGTGCCAGCAGCCCCAGTCCGGAGACTGAAGCTTTCTTT.

The chain uses TRBV30 and TRBJ1-2, with D possibly matching TRBD1 (5 bases). The V gene lost 5 bases and the J gene lost 4 bases, with 11 bases spanning the gap. The CDR3 length is 12 residues. Per germline, CDR1 GTSNPN and CDR2 SVGIG (reference sequence). CDR3 sequence reads: CAWGQQVYGYTF. Here the CDR3 DNA reads TGTGCCTGGGGGCAACAGGTCTATGGCTACACCTTC.

The chain couples TRBV28 to TRBJ2-7; 9 bases map to TRBD2. V dropped 10 bases and J dropped 3; count of bases not matched to a gene: 10. The CDR3 totals 14 residues. Per germline, CDR1 MDHEN and CDR2 SYDVKM. The CDR3 reads CAMPAGGGYYEQYF. The DNA of the CDR3 is TGTGCCATGCCCGCGGGGGGGGGATACTACGAGCAGTACTTC.

V gene TRBV19 combines with J gene TRBJ2-4, with 7 bases lining up with TRBD1. Germline-derived CDR1 and CDR2 are LNHDA and SQIVND (reference sequence). The CDR3 length is 17 residues. The trim removed 3 bases at V and 0 bases at J, leaving 8 bases unmatched. CDR3 nucleotide sequence: TGTGCCAGTAGTATTCGGCAGGGGGATCTAGCCAAAAACATTCAGTACTTC. Its translation is CASSIRQGDLAKNIQYF.

V is TRBV6-5 and J is TRBJ2-5; 8 bases line up with TRBD2. The germline CDR1 and CDR2 sequences are MNHEY and SVGAGI. This CDR3 is 13 amino acids long. V lost 4 bases to trimming and J lost 9 bases; unmatched junction nucleotides: 7. The CDR3 sequence is CASSSGGLGAQYF. The CDR3 nucleotides are TGTGCCAGCAGTTCGGGAGGGTTGGGAGCCCAGTACTTC.

The chain recombines TRBV5-4 with TRBJ2-1, with a weak D call TRBD2 (5 bases). The CDR3 loop spans 15 amino acids. The germline V and J ends were trimmed by 3 bases and 8 bases, with 18 bases remaining between them. Germline loops: CDR1 SGHNT, CDR2 YYREEE (reference sequence). The CDR3 spells CASSSDGRPGDEQFF. The CDR3 DNA reads as TGTGCCAGCAGCTCGGATGGCCGGCCCGGGGATGAGCAGTTCTTC.

V gene TRBV9 combines with J gene TRBJ1-4; 10 nucleotides agree with TRBD1. V trimming: 4 bases; J trimming: 4 bases; junction bases outside the gene matches: 7. The CDR3 contains 16 residues. Per the germline V gene, CDR1 is SGDLS and CDR2 is YYNGEE. CDR3: CASSIWDRGINEKLFF. The DNA of the CDR3 is TGTGCCAGCAGCATCTGGGACAGGGGTATTAATGAAAAACTGTTTTTT. Full variable domain (missing parts from reference TRBV9 and TRBJ1-4): DSGVTQTPKHLITATGQRVTLRCSPRSGDLSVYWYQQSLDQGLQFLIQYYNGEERAKGNILERFSAQQFPDLHSELNLSSLELGDSALYFCASSIWDRGINEKLFFGSGTQLSVL.

The V and J genes are TRBV6-6 and TRBJ2-7; possible D gene TRBD2, 6 bases. The V gene lost 2 bases and the J gene lost 0 bases, with 11 bases spanning the gap. The germline V gene encodes CDR1 MNHNY and CDR2 SVGAGI (reference sequence). The CDR3 loop spans 15 amino acids. The CDR3 DNA is TGTGCCAGCAGTTACCGGGAGATGAGCTCCTACGAGCAGTACTTC. It codes for CASSYREMSSYEQYF.

CDR3 DNA: TGTGCCAGCAGAGACGGAGGGCCGCCCTCTGGGGCCAACGTCCTGACTTTC. This gives the protein CASRDGGPPSGANVLTF. V is TRBV2 and J is TRBJ2-6; D perhaps matches TRBD2 (6 bases). This CDR3 region has 17 residues. V lost 6 bases to trimming and J lost 0 bases, with 15 bases between them. Germline-derived CDR1 and CDR2 are SNHLY and FYNNEI.

This chain joins TRBV29-1 and TRBJ2-1; tentatively, D is TRBD2 (7 bases). V was clipped by 1 base and J by 10 bases, with 17 bases between them. Germline CDR1 is SQVTM and CDR2 is ANQGSEA. The CDR3 is 14 amino acids. CDR3 in amino acids: CSVEARGPHREQFF. For the CDR3, the DNA is TGCAGCGTTGAAGCGCGGGGGCCCCACCGGGAGCAGTTCTTC.

This rearrangement joins TRBV2 to TRBJ1-1, with D possibly matching TRBD1 (6 bases). The length of the CDR3 is 12 residues. Germline CDR1 and CDR2: SNHLY and FYNNEI. The germline V and J ends were trimmed by 6 bases and 8 bases, with 13 bases remaining between them. The CDR3 is CASSEGQGEAFF. In nucleotides, the CDR3 is TGTGCCAGCAGCGAGGGACAAGGGGAAGCTTTCTTT.

The V and J genes are TRBV10-3 and TRBJ2-7, with D perhaps matching TRBD1 (6 bases). Germline V gene data show CDR1 as ENHRY and CDR2 as SYGVKD. V was cut by 6 bases and J by 0 bases, with 9 bases left in between. The CDR3 is 13 residues long. The CDR3 sequence: CAIRQGSSYEQYF. The DNA for the CDR3 is TGTGCCATCAGACAGGGTAGCTCCTACGAGCAGTACTTC.

The chain links TRBV5-1 to TRBJ2-7; D is possibly TRBD2 (5 bases). V dropped 4 bases and J dropped 2 bases, with 13 bases sitting between them. The CDR3 runs 14 residues. The germline V gene encodes CDR1 SGHRS and CDR2 YFSETQ. As DNA, the CDR3 is TGCGCCAGCAGCCCAACTGGAGGACCCTACGAGCAGTACTTC. It translates to CASSPTGGPYEQYF.

The chain is built from TRBV6-5 and TRBJ1-3; D uncertain. The V gene's germline CDR1 is MNHEY and CDR2 SVGAGI. The CDR3 is 15 residues long. V gave up 5 bases and J gave up 0 bases, with 11 bases separating them. CDR3 region: CASSLGILSGNTIYF. CDR3 nucleotides: TGTGCCAGCAGTCTCGGGATACTCTCTGGAAACACCATATATTTT.